This note documents a single TCR beta chain sequence. Measured with immunoSEQ multiplex PCR; TCRdb has only the in-frame clones, and not every one. The sample holds about 300,000 clones, about 83% seen once. The source of the sample is a study of blood T cell repertoires in COVID-19. Study summary: There were acute and convalescent COVID-19 samples, and they came from the United States, Italy and Spain. PBMCs, B-cell-depleted T cells, or T cells provided the cDNA or gDNA that made up the material.

With V trimmed by 6 bases and J by 0 bases, 5 bases remained unmatched. Germline loops: CDR1 ENHRY, CDR2 SYGVKD. This CDR3 region has 17 residues. This receptor was obtained from a woman between 45 and 60 years old who had recovered from COVID-19. The rearrangement links TRBV10-3 to TRBJ2-2; 12 nucleotides line up with TRBD1. The sample consisted of peripheral blood. CDR3 protein: CAIRGQGATANTGELFF. CDR3 nucleotides: TGTGCCATCAGGGGACAGGGGGCAACGGCGAACACCGGGGAGCTGTTTTTT.